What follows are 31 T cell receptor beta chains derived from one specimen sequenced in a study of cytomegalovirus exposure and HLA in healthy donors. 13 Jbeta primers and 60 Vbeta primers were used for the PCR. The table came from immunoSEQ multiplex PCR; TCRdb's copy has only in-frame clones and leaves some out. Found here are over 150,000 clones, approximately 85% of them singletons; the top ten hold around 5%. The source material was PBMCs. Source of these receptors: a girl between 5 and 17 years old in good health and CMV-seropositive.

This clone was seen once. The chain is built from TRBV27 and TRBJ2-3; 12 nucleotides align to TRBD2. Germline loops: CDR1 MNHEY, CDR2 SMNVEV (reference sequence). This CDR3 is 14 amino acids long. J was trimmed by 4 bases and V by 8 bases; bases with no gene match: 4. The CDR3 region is CASRPSGGADTQYF. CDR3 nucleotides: TGTGCCAGCCGCCCTAGCGGGGGGGCAGATACGCAGTATTTT.

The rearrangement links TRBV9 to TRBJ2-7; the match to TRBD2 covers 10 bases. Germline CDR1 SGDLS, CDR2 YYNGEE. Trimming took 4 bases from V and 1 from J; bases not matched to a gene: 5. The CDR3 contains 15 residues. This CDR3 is CASSPSTSGSYEQYF. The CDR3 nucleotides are TGTGCCAGCAGCCCTTCGACTAGCGGGTCCTACGAGCAGTACTTC.

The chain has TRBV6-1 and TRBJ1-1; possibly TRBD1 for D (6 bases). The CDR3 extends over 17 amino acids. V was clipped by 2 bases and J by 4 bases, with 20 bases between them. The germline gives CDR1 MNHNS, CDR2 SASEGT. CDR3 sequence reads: CASSESIPFRGGTEAFF. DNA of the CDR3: TGTGCCAGCAGTGAATCAATACCTTTTCGAGGGGGCACTGAAGCTTTCTTT.

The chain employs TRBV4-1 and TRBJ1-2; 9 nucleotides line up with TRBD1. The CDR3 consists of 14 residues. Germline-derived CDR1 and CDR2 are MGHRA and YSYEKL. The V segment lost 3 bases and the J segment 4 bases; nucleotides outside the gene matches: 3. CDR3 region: CASSQGQGSYGYTF. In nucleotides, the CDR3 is TGCGCCAGCAGCCAGGGACAGGGAAGCTATGGCTACACCTTC.

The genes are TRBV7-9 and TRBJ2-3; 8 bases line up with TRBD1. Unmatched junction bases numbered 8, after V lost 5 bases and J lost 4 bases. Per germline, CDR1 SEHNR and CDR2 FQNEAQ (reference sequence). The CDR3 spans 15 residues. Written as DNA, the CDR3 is TGTGCCAGCAGCGACCGGACAGGGAAGGCAGATACGCAGTATTTT. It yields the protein CASSDRTGKADTQYF.

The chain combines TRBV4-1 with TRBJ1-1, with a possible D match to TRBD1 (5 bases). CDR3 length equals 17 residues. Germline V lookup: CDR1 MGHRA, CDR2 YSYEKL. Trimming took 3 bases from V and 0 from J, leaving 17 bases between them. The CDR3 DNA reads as TGCGCCAGCAGCCAGGGATATGGTAACAGGATGAACACTGAAGCTTTCTTT. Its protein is CASSQGYGNRMNTEAFF.

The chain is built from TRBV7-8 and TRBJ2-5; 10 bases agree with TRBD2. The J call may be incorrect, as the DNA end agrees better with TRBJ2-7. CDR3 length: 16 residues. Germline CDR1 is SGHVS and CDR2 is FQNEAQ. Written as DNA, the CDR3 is TGTGCCAGCAGCTATCGTAGCGTAGCGGGGGGTCGCGAGCAGTACTTC. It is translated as CASSYRSVAGGREQYF.

CDR3 residues: CASSVETRANTGELFF. CDR3 DNA sequence: TGTGCCAGCAGCGTAGAAACCAGGGCGAACACCGGGGAGCTGTTTTTT. The chain employs TRBV9 and TRBJ2-2; TRBD1 might be the D (5 bases). Looked up from germline, CDR1 is SGDLS and CDR2 is YYNGEE. V was pared by 0 bases and J by 0 bases, with 9 bases between. There are 16 residues in the CDR3.

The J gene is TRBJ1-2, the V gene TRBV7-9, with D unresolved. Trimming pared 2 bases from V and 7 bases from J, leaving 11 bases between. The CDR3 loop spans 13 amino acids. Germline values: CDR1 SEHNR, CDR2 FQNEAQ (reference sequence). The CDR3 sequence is CASSLSAEGGYTF. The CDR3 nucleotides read TGTGCCAGCAGCTTATCGGCCGAGGGTGGCTACACCTTC.

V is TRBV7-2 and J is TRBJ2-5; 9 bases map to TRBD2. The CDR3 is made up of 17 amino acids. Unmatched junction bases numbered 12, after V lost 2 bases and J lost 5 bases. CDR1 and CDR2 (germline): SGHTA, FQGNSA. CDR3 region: CASSLLRGGGGGETQYF. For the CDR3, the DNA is TGTGCCAGCAGCTTATTGCGGGGGGGCGGCGGGGGTGAGACCCAGTACTTC. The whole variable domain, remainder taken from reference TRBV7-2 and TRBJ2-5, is GAGVSQSPSNKVTEKGKDVELRCDPISGHTALYWYRQSLGQGLEFLIYFQGNSAPDKSGLPSDRFSAERTGGSVSTLTIQRTQQEDSAVYLCASSLLRGGGGGETQYFGPGTRLLVL.

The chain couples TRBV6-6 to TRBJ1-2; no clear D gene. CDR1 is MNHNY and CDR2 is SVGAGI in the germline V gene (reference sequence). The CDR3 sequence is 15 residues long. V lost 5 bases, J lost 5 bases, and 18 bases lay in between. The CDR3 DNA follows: TGTGCCAGCAGTCCTACGGACCTGTCGGGGTATGGCTACACCTTC. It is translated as CASSPTDLSGYGYTF.

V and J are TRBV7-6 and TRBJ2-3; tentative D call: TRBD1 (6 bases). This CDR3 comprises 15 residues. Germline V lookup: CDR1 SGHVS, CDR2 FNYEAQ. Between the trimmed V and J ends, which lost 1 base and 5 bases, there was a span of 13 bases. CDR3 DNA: TGTGCCAGCAGCTTAGACAGGGCTATAGGAGATACGCAGTATTTT. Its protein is CASSLDRAIGDTQYF.

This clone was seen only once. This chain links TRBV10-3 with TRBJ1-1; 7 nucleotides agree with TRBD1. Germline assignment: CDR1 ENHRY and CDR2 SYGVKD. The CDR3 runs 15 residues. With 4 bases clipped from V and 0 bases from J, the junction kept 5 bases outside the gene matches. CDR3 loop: CAISGSTGMNTEAFF. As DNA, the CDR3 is TGTGCCATCAGTGGTTCGACAGGGATGAACACTGAAGCTTTCTTT.

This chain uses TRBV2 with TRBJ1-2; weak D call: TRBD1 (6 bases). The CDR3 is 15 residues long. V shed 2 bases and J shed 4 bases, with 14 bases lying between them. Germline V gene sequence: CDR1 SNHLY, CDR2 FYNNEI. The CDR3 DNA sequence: TGTGCCAGCAGTGAAAGTCAGGGGTCCCCCTATGGCTACACCTTC. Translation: CASSESQGSPYGYTF.

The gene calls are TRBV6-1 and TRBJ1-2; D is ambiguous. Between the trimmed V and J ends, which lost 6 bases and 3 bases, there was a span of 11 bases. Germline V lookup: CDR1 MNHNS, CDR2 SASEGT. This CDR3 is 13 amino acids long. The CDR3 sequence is CASSPGPDYGYTF. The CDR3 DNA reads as TGTGCCAGCAGCCCGGGTCCCGACTATGGCTACACCTTC.

CDR3 nucleotide sequence: TGTGCCAGCACTTGGGGAGGGCTAAATGGCTACACCTTC. The encoded protein is CASTWGGLNGYTF. V gene TRBV25-1 combines with J gene TRBJ1-2; D is unclear. Trimming cost V 7 bases and J 6 bases, with 15 bases left between them. This CDR3 has 13 residues. The germline gives CDR1 MGHDK, CDR2 SYGVNS.

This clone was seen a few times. The CDR3 region has the DNA TGTGCCAGCTCACCACCGGCGAGGCCCAATTCACCCCTCCACTTT. Translation gives CASSPPARPNSPLHF. The J gene is TRBJ1-6, the V gene TRBV18; no definite D call. The ends were cut back, 0 bases at V and 7 bases at J, with 10 bases in the middle. CDR3 length equals 15 residues. Germline CDR1 KGHSH, CDR2 LQKENI. Full variable domain (missing parts from reference TRBV18 and TRBJ1-6): NAGVMQNPRHLVRRRGQEARLRCSPMKGHSHVYWYRQLPEEGLKFMVYLQKENIIDESGMPKERFSAEFPKEGPSILRIQQVVRGDSAAYFCASSPPARPNSPLHFGNGTRLTVT.

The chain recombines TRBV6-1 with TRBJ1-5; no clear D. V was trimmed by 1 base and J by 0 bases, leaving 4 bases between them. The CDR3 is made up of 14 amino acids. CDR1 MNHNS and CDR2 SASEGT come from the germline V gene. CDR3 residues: CASSEVASNQPQHF. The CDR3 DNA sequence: TGTGCCAGCAGTGAAGTGGCTAGCAATCAGCCCCAGCATTTT.

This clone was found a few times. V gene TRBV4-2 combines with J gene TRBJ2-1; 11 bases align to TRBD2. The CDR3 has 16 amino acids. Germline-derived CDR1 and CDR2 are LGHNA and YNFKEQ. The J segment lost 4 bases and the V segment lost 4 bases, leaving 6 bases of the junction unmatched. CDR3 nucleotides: TGTGCCAGCAGCCCGGACGCTAGCGGGGGGTACAATGAGCAGTTCTTC. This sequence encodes CASSPDASGGYNEQFF.

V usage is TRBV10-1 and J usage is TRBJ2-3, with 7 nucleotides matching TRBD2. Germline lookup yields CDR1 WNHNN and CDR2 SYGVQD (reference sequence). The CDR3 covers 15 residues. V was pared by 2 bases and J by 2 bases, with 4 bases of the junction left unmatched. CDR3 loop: CASSEGAGNTDTQYF. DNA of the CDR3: TGCGCCAGCAGTGAGGGAGCGGGGAACACAGATACGCAGTATTTT.

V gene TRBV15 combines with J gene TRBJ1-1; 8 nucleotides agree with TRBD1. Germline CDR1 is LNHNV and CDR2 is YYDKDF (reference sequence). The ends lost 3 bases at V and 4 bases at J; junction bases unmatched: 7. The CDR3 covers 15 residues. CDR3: CATSSFGTGFTEAFF. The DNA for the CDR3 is TGTGCCACCAGCAGCTTTGGGACAGGTTTCACTGAAGCTTTCTTT.

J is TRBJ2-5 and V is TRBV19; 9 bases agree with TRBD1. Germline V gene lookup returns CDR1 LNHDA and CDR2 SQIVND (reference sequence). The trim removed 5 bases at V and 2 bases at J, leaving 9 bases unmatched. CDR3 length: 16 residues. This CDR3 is CASSDPTGGGQETQYF. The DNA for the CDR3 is TGTGCCAGTAGTGACCCGACAGGGGGAGGGCAAGAGACCCAGTACTTC.

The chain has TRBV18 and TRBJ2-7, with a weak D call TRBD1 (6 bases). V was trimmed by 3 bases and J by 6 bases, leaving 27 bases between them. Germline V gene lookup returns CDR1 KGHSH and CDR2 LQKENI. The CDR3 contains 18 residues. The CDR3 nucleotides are TGTGCCAGCTCACCTTCGACAGGCCAAGGAAGAAACAAGATCGAGCAGTACTTC. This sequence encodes CASSPSTGQGRNKIEQYF.

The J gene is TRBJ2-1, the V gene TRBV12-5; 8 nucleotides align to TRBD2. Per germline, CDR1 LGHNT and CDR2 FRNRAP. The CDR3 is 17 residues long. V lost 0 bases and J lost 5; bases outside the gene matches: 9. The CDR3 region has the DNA TGTGCTAGTGGTTTGGTACTGGGACTAGATGGGAACAATGAGCAGTTCTTC. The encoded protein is CASGLVLGLDGNNEQFF. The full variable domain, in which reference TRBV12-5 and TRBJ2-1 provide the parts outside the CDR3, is DARVTQTPRHKVTEMGQEVTMRCQPILGHNTVFWYRQTMMQGLELLAYFRNRAPLDDSGMPKDRFSAEMPDATLATLKIQPSEPRDSAVYFCASGLVLGLDGNNEQFFGPGTRLTVL.

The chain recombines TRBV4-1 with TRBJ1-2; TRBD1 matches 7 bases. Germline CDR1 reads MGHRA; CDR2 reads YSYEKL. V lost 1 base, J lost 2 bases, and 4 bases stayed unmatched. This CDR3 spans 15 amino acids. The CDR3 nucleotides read TGCGCCAGCAGCCAAGGGGACAGCGAAAACTATGGCTACACCTTC. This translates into CASSQGDSENYGYTF.

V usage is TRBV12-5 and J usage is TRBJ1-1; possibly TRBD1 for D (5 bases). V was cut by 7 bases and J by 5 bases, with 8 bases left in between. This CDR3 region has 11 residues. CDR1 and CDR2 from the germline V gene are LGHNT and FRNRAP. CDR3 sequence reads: CASAQGTEAFF. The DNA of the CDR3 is TGTGCTAGTGCCCAGGGAACTGAAGCTTTCTTT.

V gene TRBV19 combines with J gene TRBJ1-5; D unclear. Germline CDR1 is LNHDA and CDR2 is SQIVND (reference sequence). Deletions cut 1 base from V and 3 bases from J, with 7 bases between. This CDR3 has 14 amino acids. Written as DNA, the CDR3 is TGTGCCAGTAGTATAGCGAGCTACAATCAGCCCCAGCATTTT. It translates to CASSIASYNQPQHF. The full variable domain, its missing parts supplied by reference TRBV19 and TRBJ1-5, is DGGITQSPKYLFRKEGQNVTLSCEQNLNHDAMYWYRQDPGQGLRLIYYSQIVNDFQKGDIAEGYSVSREKKESFPLTVTSAQKNPTAFYLCASSIASYNQPQHFGDGTRLSIL.

The CDR3 sequence: CASREYGYTF. The CDR3 nucleotides are TGTGCCAGCAGGGAGTATGGCTACACCTTC. The chain employs TRBV6-1 and TRBJ1-2, with D hard to call. The germline V and J ends were trimmed by 6 bases and 5 bases, with 4 bases remaining between them. CDR1 is MNHNS, CDR2 SASEGT, per germline. This CDR3 region has 10 residues.

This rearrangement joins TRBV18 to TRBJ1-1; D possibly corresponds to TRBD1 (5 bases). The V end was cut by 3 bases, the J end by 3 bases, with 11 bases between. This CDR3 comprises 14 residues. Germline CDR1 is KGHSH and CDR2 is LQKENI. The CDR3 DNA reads TGTGCCAGCTCACCGGGACTCGGGGACACTGAAGCTTTCTTT. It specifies CASSPGLGDTEAFF.

The CDR3 loop reads CASSAWTGFGGYTF. The CDR3, as DNA: TGCGCCAGCAGCGCCTGGACAGGGTTCGGAGGCTACACCTTC. V usage is TRBV5-1 and J usage is TRBJ1-2; TRBD1 matches at 8 bases. Germline lookup yields CDR1 SGHRS and CDR2 YFSETQ. V shed 4 bases and J 8 bases; nucleotides not matched to a gene: 10. This CDR3 comprises 14 residues.

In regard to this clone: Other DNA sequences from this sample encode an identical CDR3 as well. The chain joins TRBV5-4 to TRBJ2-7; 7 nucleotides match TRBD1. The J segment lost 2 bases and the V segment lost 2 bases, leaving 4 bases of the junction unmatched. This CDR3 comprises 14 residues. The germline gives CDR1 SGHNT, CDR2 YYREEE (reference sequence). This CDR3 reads CASSLGQGAYEQYF. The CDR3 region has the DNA TGTGCCAGCAGCTTAGGGCAGGGGGCCTACGAGCAGTACTTC.